A single T cell receptor (beta chain) is shown here with its context. Its antigen remains unidentified. TCRdb recomputed calls from the 5' RACE reads with MiXCR, one row per CDR3 protein. The sample has over 200,000 distinct CDR3 sequences; over 9.5% are singletons. The data derive from a study of CD8 T cells in ankylosing spondylitis. Study-level results: Matched synovial fluid from ankylosing spondylitis patients was reported to be enriched for disease-linked clones.

The material sequenced was blood, either unsorted or a sorted T cell fraction (not recorded which). This TCR derives from a male donor with ankylosing spondylitis or in good health (not recorded which).

In DNA, the CDR3 is TGTGCCATCGGGGGACAGGGACTGGACAATGAGCAGTTCTTC. It is translated as CAIGGQGLDNEQFF. The V gene is TRBV10-3, the J gene TRBJ2-1, with 9 bases fitting TRBD1. Trimming at V came to 8 bases and at J to 5 bases, leaving 7 bases not matched to a gene. The CDR3 runs 14 residues. Germline lookup yields CDR1 ENHRY and CDR2 SYGVKD.